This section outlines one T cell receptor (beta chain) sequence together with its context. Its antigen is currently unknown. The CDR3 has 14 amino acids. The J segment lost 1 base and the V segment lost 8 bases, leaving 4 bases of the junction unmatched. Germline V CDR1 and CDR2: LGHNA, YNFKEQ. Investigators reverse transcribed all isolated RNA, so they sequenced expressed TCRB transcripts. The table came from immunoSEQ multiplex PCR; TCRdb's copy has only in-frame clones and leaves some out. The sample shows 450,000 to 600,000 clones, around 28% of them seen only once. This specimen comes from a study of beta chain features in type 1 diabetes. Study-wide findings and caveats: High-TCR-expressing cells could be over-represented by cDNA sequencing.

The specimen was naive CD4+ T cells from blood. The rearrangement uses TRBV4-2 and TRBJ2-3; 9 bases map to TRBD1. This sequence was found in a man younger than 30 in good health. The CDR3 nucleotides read TGTGCCAGCGGCCGGGACAGGGGCACAGATACGCAGTATTTT. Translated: CASGRDRGTDTQYF.